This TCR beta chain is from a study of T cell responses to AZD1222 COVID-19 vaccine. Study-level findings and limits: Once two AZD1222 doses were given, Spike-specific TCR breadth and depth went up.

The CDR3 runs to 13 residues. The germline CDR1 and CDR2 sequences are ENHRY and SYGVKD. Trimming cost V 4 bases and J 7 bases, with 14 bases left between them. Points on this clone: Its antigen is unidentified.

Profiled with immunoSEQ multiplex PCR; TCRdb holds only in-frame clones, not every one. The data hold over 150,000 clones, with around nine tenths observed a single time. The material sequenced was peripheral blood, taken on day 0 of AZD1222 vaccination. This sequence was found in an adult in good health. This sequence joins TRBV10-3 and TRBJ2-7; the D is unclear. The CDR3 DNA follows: TGTGCCATCAGTGCGGAAGCGCTTCGGGAGCAGTACTTC. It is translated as CAISAEALREQYF.